Here is one TCR beta chain with its context. As yet, its antigen is unknown. Here immunoSEQ multiplex PCR was the method, and the copy in TCRdb shows in-frame clones only, minus some. This sample carries several thousand clones, 80% to 90% of them seen once, and the ten largest clones take around 1.4%. Genomic DNA came from blood regulatory T cells gated CD4+ CD25-high CD127-low. This sample is part of a study of regulatory and conventional T cells in RAG deficiency. Study outcomes and limitations: Shannon entropy fell and Simpson indices rose in RAG-deficient patients. Treg unique TCR beta sequences were about 100-fold fewer in Omenn syndrome and CID/AS patients than controls.

CDR1 is SGHNT, CDR2 YYREEE, per germline (reference sequence). The CDR3 spans 14 residues. V was cut by 0 bases and J by 10 bases, with 16 bases left in between. A further study also used this sample, focusing on regulatory T cells. From that second work: Amplification used 52 TRBV primers and 13 TRBJ primers. Regulatory T cells showed the strongest V-J pair restriction and V/J gene skewing among patient repertoires.

This sequence was found in a human donor in good health. The chain carries TRBV5-4 and TRBJ1-1; possibly TRBD1 for D (6 bases). The source material was Tregs sorted from blood. The CDR3, as DNA: TGTGCCAGCAGCTTGGGTAGGGGGGAAGGGCGAGCTTTCTTT. Its translation is CASSLGRGEGRAFF.